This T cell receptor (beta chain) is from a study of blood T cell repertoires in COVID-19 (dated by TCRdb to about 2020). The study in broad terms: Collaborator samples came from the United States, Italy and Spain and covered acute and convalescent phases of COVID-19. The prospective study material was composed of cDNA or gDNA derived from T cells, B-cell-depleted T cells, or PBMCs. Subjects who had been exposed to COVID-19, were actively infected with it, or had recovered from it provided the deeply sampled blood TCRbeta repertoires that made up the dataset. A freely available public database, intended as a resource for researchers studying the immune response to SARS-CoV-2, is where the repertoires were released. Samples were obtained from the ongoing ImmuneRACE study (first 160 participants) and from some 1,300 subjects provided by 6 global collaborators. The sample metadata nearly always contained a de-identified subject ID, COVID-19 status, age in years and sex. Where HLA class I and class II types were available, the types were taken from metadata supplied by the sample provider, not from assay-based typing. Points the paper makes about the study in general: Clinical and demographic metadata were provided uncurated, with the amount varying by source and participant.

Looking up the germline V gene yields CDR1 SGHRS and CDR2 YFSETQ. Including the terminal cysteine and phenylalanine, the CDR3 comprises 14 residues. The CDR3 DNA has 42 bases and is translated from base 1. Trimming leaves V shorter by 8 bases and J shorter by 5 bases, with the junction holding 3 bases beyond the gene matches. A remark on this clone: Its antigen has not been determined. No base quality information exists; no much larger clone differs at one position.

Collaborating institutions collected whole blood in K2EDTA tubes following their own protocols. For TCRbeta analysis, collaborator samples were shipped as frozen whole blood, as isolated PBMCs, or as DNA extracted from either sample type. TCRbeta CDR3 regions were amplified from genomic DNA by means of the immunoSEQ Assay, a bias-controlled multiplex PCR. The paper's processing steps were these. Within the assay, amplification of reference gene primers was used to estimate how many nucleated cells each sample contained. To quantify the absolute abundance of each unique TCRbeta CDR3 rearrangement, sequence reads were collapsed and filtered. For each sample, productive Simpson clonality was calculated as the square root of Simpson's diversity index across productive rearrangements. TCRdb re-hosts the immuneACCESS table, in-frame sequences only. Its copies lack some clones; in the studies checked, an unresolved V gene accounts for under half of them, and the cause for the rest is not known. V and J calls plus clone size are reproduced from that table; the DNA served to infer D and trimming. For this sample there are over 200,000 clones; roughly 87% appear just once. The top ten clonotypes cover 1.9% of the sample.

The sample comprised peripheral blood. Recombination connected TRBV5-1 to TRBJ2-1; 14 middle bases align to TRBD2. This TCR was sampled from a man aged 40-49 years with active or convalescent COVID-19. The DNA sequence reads TGCGCCAGTGGGACTAGCGGGAGTCACAATGAGCAGTTCTTC. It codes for CASGTSGSHNEQFF.